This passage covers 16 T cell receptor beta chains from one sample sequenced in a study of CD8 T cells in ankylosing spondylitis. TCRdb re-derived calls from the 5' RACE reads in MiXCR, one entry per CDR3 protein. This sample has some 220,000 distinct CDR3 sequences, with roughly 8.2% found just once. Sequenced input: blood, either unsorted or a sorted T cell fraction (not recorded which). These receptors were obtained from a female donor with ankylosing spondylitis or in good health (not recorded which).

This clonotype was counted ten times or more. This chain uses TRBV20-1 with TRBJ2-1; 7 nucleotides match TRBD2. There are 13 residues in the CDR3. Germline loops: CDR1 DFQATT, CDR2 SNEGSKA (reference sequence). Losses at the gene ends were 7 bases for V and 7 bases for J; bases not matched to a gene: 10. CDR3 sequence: CSDRTSFSNEQFF. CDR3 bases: TGCAGTGACCGGACTAGTTTTTCAAATGAGCAGTTCTTC.

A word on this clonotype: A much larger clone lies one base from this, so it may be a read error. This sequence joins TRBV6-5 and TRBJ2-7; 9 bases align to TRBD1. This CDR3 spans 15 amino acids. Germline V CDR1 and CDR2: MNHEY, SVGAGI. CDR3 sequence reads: CVSSYRDRGRYEQYF. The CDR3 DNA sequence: TGTGTCAGCAGTTACCGTGACAGGGGGAGGTACGAGCAGTACTTC.

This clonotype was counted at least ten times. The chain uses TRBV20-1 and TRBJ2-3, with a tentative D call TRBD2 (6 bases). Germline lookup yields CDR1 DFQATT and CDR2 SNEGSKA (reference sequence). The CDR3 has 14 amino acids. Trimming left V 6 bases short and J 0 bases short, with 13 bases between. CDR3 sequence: CSASRGLSTDTQYF. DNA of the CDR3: TGCAGTGCCTCTAGGGGACTTAGCACAGATACGCAGTATTTT.

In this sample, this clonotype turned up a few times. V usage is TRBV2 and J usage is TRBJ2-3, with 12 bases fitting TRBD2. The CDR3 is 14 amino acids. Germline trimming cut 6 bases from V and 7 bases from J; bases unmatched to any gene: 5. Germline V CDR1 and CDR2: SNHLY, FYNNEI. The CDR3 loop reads CASRSSGRGNTQYF. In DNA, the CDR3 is TGTGCCAGCAGGTCTAGCGGGAGGGGGAATACGCAGTATTTT.

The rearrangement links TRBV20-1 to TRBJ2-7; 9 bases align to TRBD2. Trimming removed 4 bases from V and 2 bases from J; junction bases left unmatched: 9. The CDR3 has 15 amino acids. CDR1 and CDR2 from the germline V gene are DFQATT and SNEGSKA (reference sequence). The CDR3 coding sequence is TGCAGTGCTATCCCAGGGCTAGCGGGGACCTACGAGCAGTACTTC. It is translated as CSAIPGLAGTYEQYF.

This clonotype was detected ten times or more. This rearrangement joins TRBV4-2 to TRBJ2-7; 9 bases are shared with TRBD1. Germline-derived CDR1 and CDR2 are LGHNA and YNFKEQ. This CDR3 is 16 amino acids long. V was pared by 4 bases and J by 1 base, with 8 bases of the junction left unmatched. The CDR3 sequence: CASSPQLGQGSYEQYF. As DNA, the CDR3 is TGTGCCAGCAGCCCGCAGCTGGGACAGGGTTCCTACGAGCAGTACTTC.

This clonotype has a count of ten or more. CDR3 sequence (DNA): TGTGCCAGCAGCCCGGCCCCCACAGGGGGTGGCGAGCAGTACTTC. Translation gives CASSPAPTGGGEQYF. The chain has TRBV7-6 and TRBJ2-7; 8 bases are a match to TRBD1. The V gene's germline CDR1 is SGHVS and CDR2 FNYEAQ. The length of the CDR3 is 15 residues. V was pared by 5 bases and J by 6 bases, with 12 bases of the junction left unmatched.

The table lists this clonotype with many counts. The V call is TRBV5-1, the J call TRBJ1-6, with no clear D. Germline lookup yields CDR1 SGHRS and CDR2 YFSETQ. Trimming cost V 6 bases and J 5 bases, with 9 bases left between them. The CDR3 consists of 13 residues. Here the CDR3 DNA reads TGCGCCAGCACTTTAGGGAATAATTCACCCCTCCACTTT. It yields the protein CASTLGNNSPLHF.

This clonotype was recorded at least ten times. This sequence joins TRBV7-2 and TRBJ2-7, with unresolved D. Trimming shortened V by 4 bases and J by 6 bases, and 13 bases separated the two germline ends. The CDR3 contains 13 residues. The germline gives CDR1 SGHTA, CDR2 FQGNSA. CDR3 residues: CASSSMVVGEQYF. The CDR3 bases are TGTGCCAGCAGCTCCATGGTGGTAGGCGAGCAGTACTTC. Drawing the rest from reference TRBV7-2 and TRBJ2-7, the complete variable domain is GAGVSQSPSNKVTEKGKDVELRCDPISGHTALYWYRQSLGQGLEFLIYFQGNSAPDKSGLPSDRFSAERTGGSVSTLTIQRTQQEDSAVYLCASSSMVVGEQYFGPGTRLTVT.

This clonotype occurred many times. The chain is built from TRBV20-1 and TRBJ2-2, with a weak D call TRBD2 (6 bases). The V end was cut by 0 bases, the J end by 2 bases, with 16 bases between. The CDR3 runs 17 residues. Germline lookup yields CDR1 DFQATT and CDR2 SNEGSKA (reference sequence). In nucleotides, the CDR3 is TGCAGTGCTAGAGACTCCGGACTACCGAAAAACACCGGGGAGCTGTTTTTT. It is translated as CSARDSGLPKNTGELFF.

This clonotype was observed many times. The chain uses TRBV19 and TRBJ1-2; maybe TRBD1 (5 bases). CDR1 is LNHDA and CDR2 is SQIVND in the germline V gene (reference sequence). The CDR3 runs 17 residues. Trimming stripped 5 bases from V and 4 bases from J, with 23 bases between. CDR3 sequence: CASSAIMGGVTPYGYTF. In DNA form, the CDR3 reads TGTGCCAGTAGTGCGATTATGGGGGGGGTCACCCCCTATGGCTACACCTTC. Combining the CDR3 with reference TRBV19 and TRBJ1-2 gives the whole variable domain DGGITQSPKYLFRKEGQNVTLSCEQNLNHDAMYWYRQDPGQGLRLIYYSQIVNDFQKGDIAEGYSVSREKKESFPLTVTSAQKNPTAFYLCASSAIMGGVTPYGYTFGSGTRLTVV.

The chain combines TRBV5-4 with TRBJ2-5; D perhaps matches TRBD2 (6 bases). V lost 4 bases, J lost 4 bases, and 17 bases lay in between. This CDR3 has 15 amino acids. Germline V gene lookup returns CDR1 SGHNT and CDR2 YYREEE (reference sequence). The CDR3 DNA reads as TGTGCCAGCAGCACCCGGGACCAGGGAGGAGAGACCCAGTACTTC. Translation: CASSTRDQGGETQYF.

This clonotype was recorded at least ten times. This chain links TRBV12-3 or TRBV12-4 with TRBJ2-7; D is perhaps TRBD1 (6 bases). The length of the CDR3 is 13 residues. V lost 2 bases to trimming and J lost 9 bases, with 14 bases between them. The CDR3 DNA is TGTGCCAGCAGTTTAAAGTCAGGGGCCCGGCAGTACTTC. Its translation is CASSLKSGARQYF.

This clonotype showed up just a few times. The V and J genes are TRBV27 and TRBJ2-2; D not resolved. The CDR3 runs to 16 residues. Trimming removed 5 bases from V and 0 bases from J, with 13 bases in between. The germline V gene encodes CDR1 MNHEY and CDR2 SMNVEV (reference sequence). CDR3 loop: CASSALGGPNTGELFF. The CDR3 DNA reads TGTGCCAGCAGTGCATTAGGTGGGCCGAACACCGGGGAGCTGTTTTTT.

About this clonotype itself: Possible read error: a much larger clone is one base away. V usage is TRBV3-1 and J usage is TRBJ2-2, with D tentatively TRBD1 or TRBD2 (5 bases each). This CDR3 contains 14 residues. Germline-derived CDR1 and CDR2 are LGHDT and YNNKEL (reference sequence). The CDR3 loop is CASSQPGNTGALFF. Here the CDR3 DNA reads TGTGCCAGCAGCCAACCGGGAAACACCGGGGCGCTGTTTTTT.

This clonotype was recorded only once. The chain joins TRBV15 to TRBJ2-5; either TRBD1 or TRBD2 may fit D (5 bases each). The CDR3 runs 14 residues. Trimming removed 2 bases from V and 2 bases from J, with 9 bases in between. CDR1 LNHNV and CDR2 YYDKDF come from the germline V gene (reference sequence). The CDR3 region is CATSRPGGQETQYF. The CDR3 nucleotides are TGTGCCACCAGCAGACCTGGGGGACAAGAGACCCAGTACTTC.